A selection of T cell receptor beta chains follows, all from one sample in a study of OX40 agonist ivuxolimab in advanced cancers. Data came from immunoSEQ multiplex PCR; TCRdb stores just in-frame clones and leaves some out. The data show 45,000 to 50,000 clones, approximately 88% seen once. The source material was CD4+ or CD8+ T cells sorted from blood, sampled in a trial of the OX40 agonist ivuxolimab. The receptor source for this set is an adult with an advanced solid tumor such as melanoma, head and neck, liver or kidney cancer. Each CDR3 is given with its conserved first and last residue. A D gene is named only where the DNA matches it firmly. A clone size is listed for some rows: how often the clone was seen (once, few, many), or a class if it is expanded.

d_gene	abundance	v_gene	j_gene	CDR3nt	CDR3aa
TRBD1	NA	TRBV28	TRBJ2-7	TGTGCCAGCAGTTTTCAGACAGGGCTCTCCTACGAGCAGTACTTC	CASSFQTGLSYEQYF
NA	few	TRBV5-1	TRBJ1-2	TGCGCCAGCAGCCCTACCTTAGGCAGTTACTATGGCTACACCTTC	CASSPTLGSYYGYTF
TRBD1	NA	TRBV4-1	TRBJ2-3	TGCGCCAGCAGCCGGACGTATTCCGGGACAGGGGGCATAAGGACAGATACGCAGTATTTT	CASSRTYSGTGGIRTDTQYF
NA	NA	TRBV11-3	TRBJ1-4	TGTGCCAGCAGCCCTGGGCAGGGCAACGAAAAACTGTTTTTT	CASSPGQGNEKLFF
TRBD1	NA	TRBV2	TRBJ2-2	TGTGCCAGCAGAGGCAGGGGGCGAACCGGGGAGCTGTTTTTT	CASRGRGRTGELFF
TRBD1	NA	TRBV6-6	TRBJ1-2	TGTGCCAGCAGTAGGACAGGGGGATTAGGGGGCTACACCTTC	CASSRTGGLGGYTF
NA	NA	TRBV4-1	TRBJ2-5	TGCGCCAGCAGCCACCTCCTTGGGGGATTATCAGAGACCCAGTACTTC	CASSHLLGGLSETQYF
NA	NA	TRBV5-6	TRBJ2-1	TGTGCCAGCAGCGCCGGCCGCCACAATGAGCAGTTCTTC	CASSAGRHNEQFF
TRBD1	NA	TRBV19	TRBJ1-5	TGTGCCAGTAGTATAAGAGGCGGGACAGGGGGCTTTCAGCCCCAGCATTTT	CASSIRGGTGGFQPQHF
NA	NA	TRBV11-2	TRBJ2-3	TGTGCCAGCAGCATAGGGATTCGAGATACGCAGTATTTT	CASSIGIRDTQYF
NA	NA	TRBV11-3	TRBJ2-7	TGTGCCAGCAGTGGTGGGAGAGGCGAGCAGTACTTC	CASSGGRGEQYF
NA	NA	TRBV5-1	TRBJ1-1	TGCGCCAGCAGCTTGGACACTGAAGCTTTCTTT	CASSLDTEAFF